This record covers a single T cell receptor beta chain. Its target is not known. The CDR3 totals 17 residues. The J segment lost 5 bases and the V segment lost 1 base, leaving 11 bases of the junction unmatched. In germline, CDR1 is MGHRA, CDR2 YSYEKL. This specimen belongs to a study of cytomegalovirus exposure and HLA in healthy donors. Study context: The 666 first-cohort repertoires shared a platform with the approximately 120 validation repertoires, as reported in a later analysis. Regarding the study as a whole: Cytomegalovirus association was assigned to about 180 TCR beta chains.

The method was immunoSEQ multiplex PCR; TCRdb's version includes in-frame clones alone and lacks a portion of them. The data contain 300,000 to 450,000 clones, 80% to 90% of them singletons. Sequenced: PBMCs. This clonotype was sampled from a young woman in good health and CMV-seronegative. The chain links TRBV4-1 to TRBJ2-5; 9 bases fit TRBD2. CDR3 residues: CASSQGPSGTPGETQYF. CDR3 nucleotides: TGCGCCAGCAGCCAAGGTCCTAGCGGGACCCCGGGGGAGACCCAGTACTTC.